These T cell receptor beta chains were read from a single sample in a study of beta chain features in type 1 diabetes. Profiled with immunoSEQ multiplex PCR; TCRdb holds only in-frame clones, not every one. Among roughly 300,000 clones listed, around 7.6% were seen once. Material for sequencing was central memory CD4+ T cells from blood. These receptors originate from a woman aged 18-35 years in good health. Each CDR3 is given with its conserved first and last residue. The order of the fields is D gene, V gene, J gene, clone size, CDR3 DNA, CDR3 protein. D genes are given only for firm matches. Not all rows give a size; the values are once, few, many and, for expanded clones, a class.

.	TRBV7-8	TRBJ2-3	.	TGTGCCAGCAGCGCTAGCGAGGGTTTAAATACGCAGTATTTT	CASSASEGLNTQYF
.	TRBV6-5	TRBJ2-7	.	TGTGCCAGCAGTTACTCAACGGGGGCCGACTACGAGCAGTACTTC	CASSYSTGADYEQYF
.	TRBV7-3	TRBJ1-2	.	TGTGCCAGCAGCTTAAGCGGCTCAGGGCGCAACTATGGCTACACCTTC	CASSLSGSGRNYGYTF
.	TRBV10-1	TRBJ2-2	.	TGCGCCAGCAGTGAACGGCAGAACACCGGGGAGCTGTTTTTT	CASSERQNTGELFF
.	TRBV7-9	TRBJ2-1	few	TGTGCCAGCAGCCCGAGGGGGGGAGGGAGCTCCTACAATGAGCAGTTCTTC	CASSPRGGGSSYNEQFF
TRBD2	TRBV28	TRBJ2-5	once	TGTGCCAGCAGTCGTCCGGGACTAGCAGTTCAAGAGACCCAGTACTTC	CASSRPGLAVQETQYF
.	TRBV27	TRBJ1-4	few	TGTGCCAGCAGTTTTACAGGGCGGTTTAATGAAAAACTGTTTTTT	CASSFTGRFNEKLFF
.	TRBV29-1	TRBJ2-1	.	TGCAGTGCGCGACTGACCTACAATGAGCAGTTCTTC	CSARLTYNEQFF
.	TRBV7-3	TRBJ2-3	few	TGTGCCAGCAGCTTCGGGGCAGCAAGCGATACGCAGTATTTT	CASSFGAASDTQYF
.	TRBV6-5	TRBJ1-6	few	TGTGCCAGCAGTCGTATGACAGGCCTGGATTCACCCCTCCACTTT	CASSRMTGLDSPLHF
TRBD2	TRBV14	TRBJ2-7	few	TGTGCCAGCAGCCAACATCGCCTCCTAGCGGATTCACTGAAAAAGCAGTACTTC	CASSQHRLLADSLKKQYF
.	TRBV7-9	TRBJ2-7	few	TGTGCCAGCAGCTTACCCGGACGGGACTACGAGCAGTACTTC	CASSLPGRDYEQYF
.	TRBV19	TRBJ2-1	.	TGTGCCACAGTCACAGTTGAGCAGTTCTTC	CATVTVEQFF
TRBD1	TRBV2	TRBJ1-2	.	TGTGCCAGCCGGGGGGACAGAAACTTCTATGGCTACACCTTC	CASRGDRNFYGYTF
TRBD1	TRBV18	TRBJ1-2	.	TGTGCCAGCTCACCTGGGACAGGGAAGTTGTATGGCTACACCTTC	CASSPGTGKLYGYTF
.	TRBV2	TRBJ2-2	.	TGTGCCAGCAAACTCCATAACACCGGGGAGCTGTTTTTT	CASKLHNTGELFF
.	TRBV7-8	TRBJ2-3	few	TGTGCCAGCAGCTTCCCTAGCGTCACAGATACGCAGTATTTT	CASSFPSVTDTQYF
.	TRBV19	TRBJ2-1	many	TGTGCCAGTAGTATGCGCTCGAGTATCGATGAGCAGTTCTTC	CASSMRSSIDEQFF
.	TRBV9	TRBJ2-7	.	TGTGCCAGCAGCGTAGCGGGAGCGAACTACGAGCAGTACTTC	CASSVAGANYEQYF
.	TRBV28	TRBJ2-2	few	TGTGCCACCCTCAGGAGGGTATCGAACACCGGGGAGCTGTTTTTT	CATLRRVSNTGELFF
TRBD2	TRBV11-2	TRBJ2-1	.	TGTGCCAGCAGCTTACCGGGAGGCTACAATGAGCAGTTCTTC	CASSLPGGYNEQFF
.	TRBV7-8	TRBJ2-7	few	TGTGCCAGCAGCTTAAATGTAATCAGGGCTAGCGAGCAGTACTTC	CASSLNVIRASEQYF
.	TRBV28	TRBJ2-2	few	TGTGCCAGCAGTTTATGGACTGACAGGTCCGGGGAGCTGTTTTTT	CASSLWTDRSGELFF
TRBD1	TRBV7-9	TRBJ2-5	many	TGTGCCAGCAGCATAGGACAGGGTTATCAAGAGACCCAGTACTTC	CASSIGQGYQETQYF
.	TRBV5-8	TRBJ2-2	.	TGTGCCAGCAGCTTGGAGCTTCAGGGAAGCACCGGGGAGCTGTTTTTT	CASSLELQGSTGELFF
.	TRBV5-1	TRBJ1-4	.	TGCGCCAGCAGTTGGGACGTTAATGAAAAACTGTTTTTT	CASSWDVNEKLFF
.	TRBV5-1	TRBJ2-5	.	TGCGCCAGCAGCTTAGGTGGGGGCTGGGAGACCCAGTACTTC	CASSLGGGWETQYF
TRBD1	TRBV6-1	TRBJ2-4	few	TGTGCCAGCAGTGAAGCGACAGGGAAAAACATTCAGTACTTC	CASSEATGKNIQYF
.	TRBV18	TRBJ1-4	many	TGTGCCAGCTCACCACCGCAGGGAATGGGTGAAAAACTGTTTTTT	CASSPPQGMGEKLFF
.	TRBV4-2	TRBJ1-3	few	TGTGCCAGCAGCCAAGAGATGGACAGACCAAACACCATATATTTT	CASSQEMDRPNTIYF
TRBD2	TRBV15	TRBJ2-5	.	TGTGCCACCAGCAGAAGGGCGGGAGGGCCTGGAGAGACCCAGTACTTC	CATSRRAGGPGETQYF
TRBD1	TRBV25-1	TRBJ2-7	.	TGTGCCAGCAGTGCCCCGGGACAGGCAACCTACGAGCAGTACTTC	CASSAPGQATYEQYF
.	TRBV28	TRBJ1-1	.	TGTGCCAGCGTATCGAACACTGAAGCTTTCTTT	CASVSNTEAFF
TRBD1	TRBV7-3	TRBJ2-7	.	TGTGCCAGCAGCTTACCCGAGGGGGCAGTCTACGAGCAGTACTTC	CASSLPEGAVYEQYF
.	TRBV5-6	TRBJ2-7	.	TGTGCCAGCAGCTTGTTGGAATACGAGCAGTACTTC	CASSLLEYEQYF
.	TRBV2	TRBJ2-1	few	TGTGCCAGCAGTGAGGCTCCCTACAATGAGCAGTTCTTC	CASSEAPYNEQFF
.	TRBV4-3	TRBJ2-7	.	TGCGCCAGCAGCCAAGATTCCCAGGGAACCTACGAGCAGTACTTC	CASSQDSQGTYEQYF
.	TRBV5-1	TRBJ2-3	.	TGCGCCAGCAGCTGGGAGGTGAGCACAGATACGCAGTATTTT	CASSWEVSTDTQYF
.	TRBV11-3	TRBJ2-2	.	TGTGCCAGCAGCCCTCGCAGGGGCTCGAACACCGGGGAGCTGTTTTTT	CASSPRRGSNTGELFF
.	TRBV25-1	TRBJ2-5	.	TGTGCCAGCAGTGAATATTCCGGGACCCAGTACTTC	CASSEYSGTQYF
.	TRBV29-1	TRBJ2-3	.	TGCAGCGTTAGTTACAGAAACACAGATACGCAGTATTTT	CSVSYRNTDTQYF
TRBD2	TRBV5-1	TRBJ2-1	few	TGCGCCAGCAGCTTGGAACTAGCGGACAATGAGCAGTTCTTC	CASSLELADNEQFF
.	TRBV4-2	TRBJ2-6	.	TGTGCCAGCAGCCAAGACCTGACTACGATCCTCTCTGGGGCCAACGTCCTGACTTTC	CASSQDLTTILSGANVLTF
TRBD1	TRBV2	TRBJ2-7	.	TGTGCCAGCAAATCTGACAGGGGGTTAACTCTTAGCTTC	CASKSDRGLTLSF
.	TRBV14	TRBJ2-1	many	TGTGCCAGCAGCCAATATGACGGCTACAATGAGCAGTTCTTC	CASSQYDGYNEQFF
TRBD2	TRBV7-9	TRBJ2-3	.	TGTGCCAGCAGCTCACGGCGGGAGTTCACAGATACGCAGTATTTT	CASSSRREFTDTQYF
TRBD1	TRBV7-9	TRBJ1-2	.	TGTGCCAGTATCTTGAAAGGGACAGGGGGCGCCGACTATGGCTACACCTTC	CASILKGTGGADYGYTF
.	TRBV7-2	TRBJ1-1	few	TGTGCCAGCAGCGCGGAGACAATGAACACTGAAGCTTTCTTT	CASSAETMNTEAFF
.	TRBV20-1	TRBJ1-1	.	TGCAGTGCCCAATACACTGAAGCTTTCTTT	CSAQYTEAFF
TRBD1	TRBV28	TRBJ1-1	.	TGTGCCAGCAGTTACCACGGGACAGGGCGAACTGAAGCTTTCTTT	CASSYHGTGRTEAFF
TRBD2	TRBV6-1	TRBJ2-1	many	TGTGCCAGCAGGGGTCGGGCTAGCGGGAACAATGAGCAGTTCTTC	CASRGRASGNNEQFF
TRBD1	TRBV7-2	TRBJ1-1	many	TGTGCCAGCAGCTCGACGGGACAGGCAGCTTTCTTT	CASSSTGQAAFF
.	TRBV28	TRBJ1-5	.	TGTGCCAGCGCGATAGTGAATCAGCCCCAGCATTTT	CASAIVNQPQHF